This TCR beta chain was recovered during a study of T cells in Graves' hyperthyroidism and ophthalmopathy. It was RNA transcripts that yielded the amplified TCR beta CDR3 regions. First-round RT-PCR of the TCR CDR3 relied on the HTBI primer set. TCRdb independently ran MiXCR on the multiplex PCR reads; one entry per CDR3 protein. Counted here are around 290,000 distinct CDR3 sequences, approximately 15% occurring once; the ten biggest clones make up 7.9%. This clonotype was detected only a few times. Sample: blood. The receptor's source is a woman aged 40 to 55 with Graves' hyperthyroidism.

In nucleotides, the CDR3 is TGTGCCAGCAGCGCGGACAGGGCCATCTCCTACGAGCAGTACTTC. Translation: CASSADRAISYEQYF. The chain couples TRBV7-8 to TRBJ2-7; 8 nucleotides align to TRBD1. CDR3 length: 15 amino acids. The germline CDR1 and CDR2 sequences are SGHVS and FQNEAQ. The V segment lost 5 bases and the J segment 0 bases; nucleotides outside the gene matches: 6. Full variable domain (outside the CDR3, taken from reference TRBV7-8 and TRBJ2-7): GAGVSQSPRYKVAKRGQDVALRCDPISGHVSLFWYQQALGQGPEFLTYFQNEAQLDKSGLPSDRFFAERPEGSVSTLKIQRTQQEDSAVYLCASSADRAISYEQYFGPGTRLTVT.